A selection of T cell receptor beta chains follows, all from one sample in a study of shared clonotypes between healthy human individuals. Some clones are missing from TCRdb's copy, which holds only in-frame ones; the method was immunoSEQ multiplex PCR. The sample records approximately 640,000 clones, roughly 88% being singletons. The sequenced material came from memory CD8+ T cells from PBMCs. These receptors were obtained from a man between 18 and 29 years old in good health. Some clones in this sample may be carry-over from other donors' samples. CDR3s include the opening cysteine and the closing phenylalanine or tryptophan. A D gene is named only where the DNA matches it firmly. A clone size is listed for some rows: how often the clone was seen (once, few, many), or a class if it is expanded.

D | J | V | size | DNA | CDR3
. | TRBJ1-1 | TRBV9 | . | TGTGCCAGCAGCCCGAACACTGAAGCTTTCTTT | CASSPNTEAFF
. | TRBJ1-5 | TRBV15 | few | TGTGCCACCAGCAGAGGGGACTCGACGGGCAATCAGCCCCAGCATTTT | CATSRGDSTGNQPQHF
TRBD2 | TRBJ2-2 | TRBV6-1 | . | TGTGCCAGCAGTGCCTTAGCGGGGAACACCGGGGAGCTGTTTTTT | CASSALAGNTGELFF
. | TRBJ1-1 | TRBV6-5 | . | TGTGCCAGCAGTTGGGGACATAAGAACACTGAAGCTTTCTTT | CASSWGHKNTEAFF
. | TRBJ2-1 | TRBV6-5 | once | TGTGCCAGCAGTTACGGCCAGGGAACCTACAATGAGCAGTTCTTC | CASSYGQGTYNEQFF
. | TRBJ2-7 | TRBV9 | . | TGTGCCAGCAGCGTGGGTCGGAGCTCCTACGAGCAGTACTTC | CASSVGRSSYEQYF
. | TRBJ1-1 | TRBV19 | . | TGTGCCAGTAGTATGGTCCCCGCGAACACTGAAGCTTTCTTT | CASSMVPANTEAFF
TRBD2 | TRBJ2-3 | TRBV7-9 | . | TGTGCCAGCAGCTCCCTGCGGGAGGGCCTAAATACGCAGTATTTT | CASSSLREGLNTQYF
. | TRBJ1-2 | TRBV11-1 | . | TGTGCCAGCAGCTTTAGGGAGACGAACTATGGCTACACCTTC | CASSFRETNYGYTF
. | TRBJ2-1 | TRBV4-1 | . | TGCGCCAGCAGCCAAGAACCGGGACCCTACAATGAGCAGTTCTTC | CASSQEPGPYNEQFF
TRBD2 | TRBJ2-1 | TRBV11-2 | . | TGTGCCAGCATCCCTTTTTGGACTAGCCCCAATGAGCAGTTCTTC | CASIPFWTSPNEQFF
. | TRBJ2-3 | TRBV4-3 | . | TGCGCCAGCAGCCAGGGGGGACTGTCACACGTTGGTACGCAGTATTTT | CASSQGGLSHVGTQYF
TRBD2 | TRBJ2-1 | TRBV19 | . | TGTGCCAGTTACCCTGGACGACTAGCGGGATTCTCCGGGGGCTTCCATGAGCAGTTCTTC | CASYPGRLAGFSGGFHEQFF
. | TRBJ2-5 | TRBV6-5 | . | TGTGCCAGCAGTTACTCCGGCAGTTTTAGAGAAGAGACCCAGTACTTC | CASSYSGSFREETQYF
. | TRBJ1-1 | TRBV30 | . | TGTGCCTGGAGTGACACAGGGTTGGCTGAAGCTTTCTTT | CAWSDTGLAEAFF
. | TRBJ2-7 | TRBV2 | . | TGTGCCAGCAACCTGAGAAGTATTGTTCCGGGGAAGGCATACGAGCAGTACTTC | CASNLRSIVPGKAYEQYF
. | TRBJ2-7 | TRBV4-3 | . | TGCGCCAGCAGCCAAGAAGCTACCCGAACCCACGAGCAGTACTTC | CASSQEATRTHEQYF
. | TRBJ2-5 | TRBV27 | . | TGTGCCAGCAGTTTTATTCGGGGAGTGGAGACCCAGTACTTC | CASSFIRGVETQYF
. | TRBJ2-5 | TRBV2 | . | TGTGCCAGCAGTGAGGGAAAAAGGGAGGTCGGGCCCCAGTACTTC | CASSEGKREVGPQYF
. | TRBJ2-5 | TRBV9 | . | TGTGCCAGCAGCGTAGCATATGAAGAGACCCAGTACTTC | CASSVAYEETQYF
. | TRBJ1-4 | TRBV13 | . | TGTGCCAGCAGCTTAGGCGGAGCTAATGAAAAACTGTTTTTT | CASSLGGANEKLFF
TRBD2 | TRBJ2-1 | TRBV19 | . | TGTGCCAGTACTTTGGGACTAGAGGGTTACAATGAGCAGTTCTTC | CASTLGLEGYNEQFF
TRBD1 | TRBJ2-4 | TRBV27 | . | TGTGCCAGCAGTTTTGAACAGGGGGTAGCCAAAAACATTCAGTACTTC | CASSFEQGVAKNIQYF
TRBD1 | TRBJ1-1 | TRBV4-3 | . | TGCGCCAGCAGCCACGGACAGGGGAACACTGAAGCTTTCTTT | CASSHGQGNTEAFF
TRBD2 | TRBJ2-1 | TRBV9 | once | TGTGCCAGCAGCGTAGGGGGAGGGCCCGGCAATGAGCAGTTCTTC | CASSVGGGPGNEQFF
. | TRBJ1-5 | TRBV2 | . | TGTGCCAGCAGTGACCCGGGGAGGGGGCAGCCCCAGCATTTT | CASSDPGRGQPQHF
. | TRBJ2-1 | TRBV7-7 | . | TGTGCCAGCAGTCCGGACTGGACCTCCTACAATGAGCAGTTCTTC | CASSPDWTSYNEQFF
. | TRBJ2-2 | TRBV6-1 | . | TGTGCCAGCAGTGAAACTCCGGGGACTCGGGAGCTGTTTTTT | CASSETPGTRELFF
TRBD1 | TRBJ2-7 | TRBV4-2 | . | TGTGCCAGCAGCCCGGTGGGACAGGGGGCTGGGGAGCAGTACTTC | CASSPVGQGAGEQYF
. | TRBJ2-1 | TRBV7-9 | . | TGTGCCAGCAGTTGGCGCAGGGATGAGCAGTTCTTC | CASSWRRDEQFF
TRBD1 | TRBJ1-5 | TRBV27 | . | TGTGCCAGCAGTTACAGGGGGGGCAATCAGCCCCAGCATTTT | CASSYRGGNQPQHF
TRBD1 | TRBJ2-6 | TRBV27 | once | TGTGCCAGCAGCCTGACAGGGACTGGGGCCAACGTCCTGACTTTC | CASSLTGTGANVLTF
. | TRBJ2-1 | TRBV4-1 | . | TGCGCCAGCAGCGAGGGACATGGCTCCTACAATGAGCAGTTCTTC | CASSEGHGSYNEQFF
. | TRBJ2-5 | TRBV21-1 | . | . | CASSKEVGQGSETQYF
TRBD2 | TRBJ2-7 | TRBV15 | once | TGTGCCACCAGCGAACCGGGACTAGCGAGCTCCTACGAGCAGTACTTC | CATSEPGLASSYEQYF
TRBD2 | TRBJ2-5 | TRBV11-3 | . | TGTGCCAGCAGCTTAGGGACTAGCGGGTTATACCAAGAGACCCAGTACTTC | CASSLGTSGLYQETQYF
TRBD1 | TRBJ1-5 | TRBV2 | few | TGTGCCAGTGGACAGGGCCTTGGGAATCAGCCCCAGCATTTT | CASGQGLGNQPQHF
TRBD1 | TRBJ2-7 | TRBV7-8 | once | TGTGCCAGCAGCTTACGGACAGGGGGCATAGGTGAGCAGTACTTC | CASSLRTGGIGEQYF
. | TRBJ2-3 | TRBV9 | . | TGTGCCAGCAGCGTTACAGGGCATAGCACAGATACGCAGTATTTT | CASSVTGHSTDTQYF
TRBD1 | TRBJ2-7 | TRBV7-9 | . | TGTGCCAGCAGCACCAACCGGGACAGAAAATACGAGCAGTACTTC | CASSTNRDRKYEQYF
. | TRBJ2-5 | TRBV4-2 | . | TGTGCCAGCAGCCAAGAGGGGGAGGGGGTATGGGAGACCCAGTACTTC | CASSQEGEGVWETQYF
. | TRBJ1-4 | TRBV28 | . | TGTGCCAGCAGACACCATGAAAGCTCTAATGAAAAACTGTTTTTT | CASRHHESSNEKLFF
. | TRBJ1-2 | TRBV5-6 | . | TGTGCCAGCAGCTTGGGAGGTTTCGGCTACACCTTC | CASSLGGFGYTF
. | TRBJ2-7 | TRBV11-2 | once | TGTGCCAGCAGCTTAGGTCTTTGGGAAGGGCAGTACTTC | CASSLGLWEGQYF
TRBD2 | TRBJ2-1 | TRBV7-9 | . | TGTGCCAGCAGCCAGCGAATTGGACTAGCGGGGGAGCAGTTCTTC | CASSQRIGLAGEQFF
. | TRBJ1-2 | TRBV7-8 | . | TGTGCCAGCAGCTTACGAGGGGACCCGACCAAGAACTATGGCTACACCTTC | CASSLRGDPTKNYGYTF
TRBD2 | TRBJ2-1 | TRBV4-3 | . | TGCGCCAGCAGCCAAAAGGCGGGACTAGGGCAGTTCTTC | CASSQKAGLGQFF
TRBD1 | TRBJ2-5 | TRBV2 | . | TGTGCCAGCAGTGAAGCGCTGGACAGGGAAGAGACCCAGTACTTC | CASSEALDREETQYF
TRBD2 | TRBJ2-5 | TRBV27 | . | TGTGCCAGCAGTCCCCTTAAACTAGCGGGAGACGAGACCCAGTACTTC | CASSPLKLAGDETQYF
. | TRBJ2-5 | TRBV7-9 | . | TGTGCCAGCAGCTTAGCGGCTCCAGGGGACCAAGAGACCCAGTACTTC | CASSLAAPGDQETQYF
TRBD2 | TRBJ2-7 | TRBV7-9 | once | TGTGCCAGCAGCGACGGACTAGCGAAGACCTACGAGCAGTACTTC | CASSDGLAKTYEQYF
. | TRBJ2-5 | TRBV28 | . | TGTGCCAGCAGCCCCCTAGGGGAGACCCAGTACTTC | CASSPLGETQYF